Listed here are 22 T cell receptor beta chains from one sample, sequenced in a study of early T cells in non-severe SARS-CoV-2 infection. TCRdb re-analysed the 5' RACE reads in MiXCR, keeping a single row per CDR3 protein. The sample contains approximately 20,000 distinct CDR3 sequences, around 6.1% of which appear only once. Sequenced: whole blood. All receptors come from an adult who was a healthcare worker with PCR-confirmed SARS-CoV-2 infection or an uninfected control (not recorded which).

This clonotype was found many times. The CDR3 sequence: CSARGNRATENYGYTF. The CDR3 DNA sequence: TGCAGTGCTAGGGGTAACAGGGCGACTGAAAACTATGGCTACACCTTC. V is TRBV20-1 and J is TRBJ1-2; TRBD1 is a possible D gene (6 bases). Trimming removed 3 bases at V and 2 bases at J, with 19 bases between. The CDR3 runs to 16 residues. Germline-derived CDR1 and CDR2 are DFQATT and SNEGSKA (reference sequence).

This clonotype was recorded at least ten times. The gene calls are TRBV3-1 and TRBJ2-1; 7 nucleotides align to TRBD2. Per germline, CDR1 LGHDT and CDR2 YNNKEL (reference sequence). V was clipped by 1 base and J by 2 bases; unmatched bases: 5. This CDR3 region has 16 residues. This CDR3 is CASSQAASGPYNEQFF. DNA of the CDR3: TGTGCCAGCAGCCAAGCCGCTAGCGGCCCCTACAATGAGCAGTTCTTC.

This clonotype was detected ten times or more. The J gene is TRBJ2-3, the V gene TRBV11-2; TRBD2 aligns across 10 bases. From germline, CDR1 is SGHAT and CDR2 FQNNGV. CDR3 length equals 17 residues. V was clipped by 4 bases and J by 4 bases; unmatched bases: 11. The CDR3 DNA is TGTGCCAGCAGCTCCGGCCTGGCTAGCGGGAGCCCAGATACGCAGTATTTT. The encoded protein is CASSSGLASGSPDTQYF.

Many counts were recorded for this clonotype. The chain uses TRBV12-3 or TRBV12-4 and TRBJ2-5, with D unclear. The germline V and J ends were trimmed by 5 bases and 1 base, with 11 bases remaining between them. The CDR3 is 14 amino acids. This chain's CDR3 is CASSLDGFQETQYF. The DNA for the CDR3 is TGTGCCAGCAGTCTCGACGGGTTCCAAGAGACCCAGTACTTC.

In its sample, this clonotype ranks as medium-sized. The chain employs TRBV10-3 and TRBJ2-3; 10 bases line up with TRBD2. The germline CDR1 and CDR2 sequences are ENHRY and SYGVKD. The CDR3 spans 14 residues. J lost 2 bases, V lost 11 bases, and 7 bases had no gene match. The CDR3 sequence: CAAKGLAHTDTQYF. DNA of the CDR3: TGTGCCGCTAAGGGACTAGCGCACACAGATACGCAGTATTTT.

The J gene is TRBJ2-3, the V gene TRBV4-1; TRBD2 might be the D (6 bases). Trimming pared 0 bases from V and 6 bases from J, leaving 10 bases between. The CDR3 has 14 amino acids. Germline V gene sequence: CDR1 MGHRA, CDR2 YSYEKL. The CDR3 region is CASSQDWTIDTQYF. The CDR3 DNA follows: TGCGCCAGCAGCCAAGATTGGACTATTGATACGCAGTATTTT.

This clonotype was observed at least ten times. The chain couples TRBV5-1 to TRBJ1-2; D unclear. The length of the CDR3 is 14 residues. Between the trimmed V and J ends, which lost 1 base and 8 bases, there was a span of 15 bases. CDR1 and CDR2 from the germline V gene are SGHRS and YFSETQ. CDR3 nucleotide sequence: TGCGCCAGCAGCTTGAGCGCCTCCGCCGGGGGCTACACCTTC. It encodes CASSLSASAGGYTF.

This clonotype occurred many times. This chain joins TRBV19 and TRBJ2-5, with D perhaps matching TRBD1 or TRBD2 (5 bases each). The V end lost 5 bases, the J end lost 5 bases, and 15 bases lay between the germline ends. Germline V lookup: CDR1 LNHDA, CDR2 SQIVND (reference sequence). The CDR3 totals 14 residues. DNA for the CDR3: TGTGCCAGTAGTTCGGTCGAGGGGAAGGAGACCCAGTACTTC. As protein: CASSSVEGKETQYF.

This clonotype was observed at least ten times. The chain uses TRBV20-1 and TRBJ2-7; 10 bases are shared with TRBD1. Germline lookup yields CDR1 DFQATT and CDR2 SNEGSKA (reference sequence). The V segment lost 6 bases and the J segment 3 bases; nucleotides outside the gene matches: 5. CDR3 length: 13 residues. The DNA of the CDR3 is TGCAGTGCAGGGGACAGGGGACACTACGAGCAGTACTTC. Translated: CSAGDRGHYEQYF.

The table lists this clonotype with many counts. The rearrangement links TRBV20-1 to TRBJ2-1; TRBD2 matches at 12 bases. The length of the CDR3 is 16 residues. CDR1 is DFQATT, CDR2 SNEGSKA, per germline (reference sequence). Trimming took 3 bases from V and 7 from J; bases not matched to a gene: 10. CDR3 loop: CSASPSSGRAQNEQFF. The CDR3 region has the DNA TGCAGTGCTAGCCCCTCTAGCGGGAGGGCCCAGAATGAGCAGTTCTTC.

This clonotype was recorded a few times. The gene calls are TRBV15 and TRBJ2-7; 11 bases match TRBD2. This CDR3 region has 16 residues. CDR1 and CDR2 (germline): LNHNV, YYDKDF (reference sequence). The V and J ends lost 1 base and 0 bases, in that order; junction bases with no gene match: 2. The chain's CDR3 is CATSRATSGVSYEQYF. The CDR3 bases are TGTGCCACCAGCAGAGCGACTAGCGGGGTCTCCTACGAGCAGTACTTC.

The V call is TRBV29-1, the J call TRBJ1-1; D is undetermined. V was clipped by 7 bases and J by 1 base, with 10 bases between them. This CDR3 is built from 12 residues. The germline V gene encodes CDR1 SQVTM and CDR2 ANQGSEA. CDR3 DNA: TGCAGCGCTCTCAGTCAGAACACTGAAGCTTTCTTT. Amino acid sequence: CSALSQNTEAFF.

This clonotype was observed many times. The chain links TRBV10-1 to TRBJ2-5, with TRBD2 as a possible D gene (6 bases). CDR3 length equals 14 residues. CDR1 WNHNN and CDR2 SYGVQD come from the germline V gene (reference sequence). Trimming shortened V by 5 bases and J by 4 bases, and 14 bases separated the two germline ends. This CDR3 is CASSPAPSAETQYF. CDR3 in DNA: TGCGCCAGCAGTCCCGCGCCTAGCGCAGAGACCCAGTACTTC.

This clonotype was counted ten times or more. This rearrangement joins TRBV27 to TRBJ2-1; D remains unclear. Germline loops: CDR1 MNHEY, CDR2 SMNVEV (reference sequence). V was pared by 5 bases and J by 7 bases, with 6 bases between. CDR3 length equals 11 residues. The CDR3 DNA follows: TGTGCCAGCAGTGTTAGGAATGAGCAGTTCTTC. Translation gives CASSVRNEQFF.

This clonotype was seen ten or more times. The chain has TRBV20-1 and TRBJ1-1; D gene uncertain. The CDR3 totals 15 residues. CDR1 and CDR2 from the germline V gene are DFQATT and SNEGSKA (reference sequence). V lost 3 bases and J lost 0, with 14 bases in between. The CDR3 here is CSASTGWRVNTEAFF. The CDR3 region has the DNA TGCAGTGCTAGTACGGGGTGGAGAGTGAACACTGAAGCTTTCTTT.

This clonotype is judged medium-sized. V is TRBV27 and J is TRBJ1-2; D possibly corresponds to TRBD1 (6 bases). CDR1 and CDR2 from the germline V gene are MNHEY and SMNVEV (reference sequence). The V end lost 8 bases, the J end lost 13 bases, and 26 bases lay between the germline ends. The CDR3 length is 14 residues. CDR3 nucleotide sequence: TGTGCCAGCGGGGAAAGGATTAGCCAGGGGTCGGCCACCTTC. It codes for CASGERISQGSATF.

This clonotype was detected ten times or more. The chain joins TRBV24-1 to TRBJ2-2; D may be TRBD1 (6 bases). The CDR3 covers 16 residues. V was trimmed by 7 bases and J by 5 bases, leaving 19 bases between them. Germline loops: CDR1 KGHDR, CDR2 SFDVKD. For the CDR3, the DNA is TGTGCCACCAGGTCCACGGACAGCTTCTCTACCGGGGAGCTGTTTTTT. Translation: CATRSTDSFSTGELFF.

This clonotype was detected ten times or more. The J gene is TRBJ1-2, the V gene TRBV5-6; 10 bases are shared with TRBD1. The CDR3 is 14 amino acids. Trimming at V came to 2 bases and at J to 7 bases, leaving 5 bases not matched to a gene. The germline V gene has CDR1 SGHDT and CDR2 YYEEEE. CDR3 DNA: TGTGCCAGCAGCTTTAGACAGGGGGCATCTGGCTACACCTTC. It encodes CASSFRQGASGYTF.

There are a few counts of this clonotype. V is TRBV7-9 and J is TRBJ2-7; weak D call: TRBD1 (6 bases). Germline V CDR1 and CDR2: SEHNR, FQNEAQ (reference sequence). V shed 1 base and J shed 4 bases, with 23 bases lying between them. This CDR3 region has 18 residues. The chain's CDR3 is CASSLDDRHLLGSYEQYF. The CDR3 region has the DNA TGTGCCAGCAGCTTAGACGACAGGCACCTACTTGGATCTTACGAGCAGTACTTC. Together with reference TRBV7-9 and TRBJ2-7, the CDR3 gives the full variable domain: DTGVSQNPRHKITKRGQNVTFRCDPISEHNRLYWYRQTLGQGPEFLTYFQNEAQLEKSRLLSDRFSAERPKGSFSTLEIQRTEQGDSAMYLCASSLDDRHLLGSYEQYFGPGTRLTVT.

CDR3 sequence reads: CASSLSGLSYNEQFF. The CDR3 DNA sequence: TGTGCCAGCAGCCTAAGCGGACTCTCCTACAATGAGCAGTTCTTC. The rearrangement joins TRBV7-8 to TRBJ2-1; possible D gene TRBD2, 5 bases. V lost 5 bases to trimming and J lost 0 bases, with 11 bases between them. The CDR3 runs to 15 residues. CDR1 and CDR2 from the germline V gene are SGHVS and FQNEAQ.

This clonotype showed up many times. The rearrangement uses TRBV5-6 and TRBJ1-6; D is possibly TRBD1 (5 bases). CDR1 and CDR2 from the germline V gene are SGHDT and YYEEEE. The CDR3 is made up of 15 amino acids. V gave up 0 bases and J gave up 9 bases, with 13 bases separating them. CDR3 in amino acids: CASSLELGEASPLHF. The CDR3, as DNA: TGTGCCAGCAGCTTGGAGTTGGGGGAGGCTTCACCCCTCCACTTT.

Many counts were recorded for this clonotype. This chain joins TRBV4-1 and TRBJ2-1; TRBD2 might be the D (5 bases). Germline CDR1 is MGHRA and CDR2 is YSYEKL. This CDR3 has 16 residues. Deletions cut 0 bases from V and 3 bases from J, with 12 bases between. The CDR3 sequence is CASSQDNTGFYNEQFF. For the CDR3, the DNA is TGCGCCAGCAGCCAAGATAATACGGGATTCTACAATGAGCAGTTCTTC.